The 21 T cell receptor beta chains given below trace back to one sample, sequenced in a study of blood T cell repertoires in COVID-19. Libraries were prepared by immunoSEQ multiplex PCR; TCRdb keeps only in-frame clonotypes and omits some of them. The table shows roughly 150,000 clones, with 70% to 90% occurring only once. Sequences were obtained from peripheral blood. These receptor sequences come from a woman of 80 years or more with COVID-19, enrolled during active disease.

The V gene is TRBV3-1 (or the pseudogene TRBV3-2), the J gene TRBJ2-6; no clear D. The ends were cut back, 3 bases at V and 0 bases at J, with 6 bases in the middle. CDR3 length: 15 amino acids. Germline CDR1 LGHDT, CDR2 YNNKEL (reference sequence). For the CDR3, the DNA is TGTGCCAGCAGCCAGACGGGCTCTGGGGCCAACGTCCTGACTTTC. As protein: CASSQTGSGANVLTF.

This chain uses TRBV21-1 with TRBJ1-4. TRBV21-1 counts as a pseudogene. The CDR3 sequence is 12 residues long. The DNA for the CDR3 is TGTGCCAGCAGCGGGGGGGATGAAAAACTGTTTTTT. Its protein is CASSGGDEKLFF.

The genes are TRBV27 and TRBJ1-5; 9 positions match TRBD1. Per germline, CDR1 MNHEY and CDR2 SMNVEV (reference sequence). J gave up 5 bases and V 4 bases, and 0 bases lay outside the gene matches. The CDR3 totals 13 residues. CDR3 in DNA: TGTGCCAGCAGTTGGGACAGGGATCAGCCCCAGCATTTT. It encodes CASSWDRDQPQHF.

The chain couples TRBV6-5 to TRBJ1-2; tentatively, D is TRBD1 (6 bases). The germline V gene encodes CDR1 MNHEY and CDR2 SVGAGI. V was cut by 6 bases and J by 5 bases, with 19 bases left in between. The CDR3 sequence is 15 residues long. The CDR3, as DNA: TGTGCCAGCAGGTCCCCGGGACAAACGATATATGGCTACACCTTC. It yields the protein CASRSPGQTIYGYTF.

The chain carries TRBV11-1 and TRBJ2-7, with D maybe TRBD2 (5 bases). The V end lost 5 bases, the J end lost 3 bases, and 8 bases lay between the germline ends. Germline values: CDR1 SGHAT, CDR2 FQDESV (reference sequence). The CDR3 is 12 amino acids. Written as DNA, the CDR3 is TGTGCCAGCAGCGCCGGGGACTACGAGCAGTACTTC. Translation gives CASSAGDYEQYF.

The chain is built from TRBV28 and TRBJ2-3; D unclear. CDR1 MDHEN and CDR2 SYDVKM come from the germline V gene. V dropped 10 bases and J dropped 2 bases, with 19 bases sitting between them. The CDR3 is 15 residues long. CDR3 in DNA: TGTGCCACCACCTTCTCTTCCGGGTTCACAGATACGCAGTATTTT. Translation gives CATTFSSGFTDTQYF. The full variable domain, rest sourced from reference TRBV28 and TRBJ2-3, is DVKVTQSSRYLVKRTGEKVFLECVQDMDHENMFWYRQDPGLGLRLIYFSYDVKMKEKGDIPEGYSVSREKKERFSLILESASTNQTSMYLCATTFSSGFTDTQYFGPGTRLTVL.

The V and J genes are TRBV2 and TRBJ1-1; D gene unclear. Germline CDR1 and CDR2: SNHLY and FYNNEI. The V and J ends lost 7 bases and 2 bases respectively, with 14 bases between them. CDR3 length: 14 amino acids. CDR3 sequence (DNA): TGTGCCAGCACCCCGTCCCTCCTCAACACTGAAGCTTTCTTT. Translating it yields CASTPSLLNTEAFF.

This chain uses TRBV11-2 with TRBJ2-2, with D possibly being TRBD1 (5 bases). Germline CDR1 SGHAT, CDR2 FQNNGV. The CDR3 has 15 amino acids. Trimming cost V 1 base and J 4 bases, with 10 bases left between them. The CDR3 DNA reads TGTGCCAGCAGCTTAGCCAGGGCGCGCACCGGGGAGCTGTTTTTT. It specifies CASSLARARTGELFF.

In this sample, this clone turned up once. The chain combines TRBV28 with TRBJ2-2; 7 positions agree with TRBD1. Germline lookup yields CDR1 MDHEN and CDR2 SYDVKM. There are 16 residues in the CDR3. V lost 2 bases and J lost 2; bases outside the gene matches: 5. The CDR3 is CASSLLGTANTGELFF. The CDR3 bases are TGTGCCAGCAGTTTACTTGGGACAGCCAACACCGGGGAGCTGTTTTTT.

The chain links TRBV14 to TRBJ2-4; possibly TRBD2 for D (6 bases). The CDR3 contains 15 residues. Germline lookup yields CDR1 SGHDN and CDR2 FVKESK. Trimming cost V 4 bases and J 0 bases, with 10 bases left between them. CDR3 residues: CASSPGGLAKNIQYF. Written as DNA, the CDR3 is TGTGCCAGCAGCCCTGGAGGGTTAGCCAAAAACATTCAGTACTTC.

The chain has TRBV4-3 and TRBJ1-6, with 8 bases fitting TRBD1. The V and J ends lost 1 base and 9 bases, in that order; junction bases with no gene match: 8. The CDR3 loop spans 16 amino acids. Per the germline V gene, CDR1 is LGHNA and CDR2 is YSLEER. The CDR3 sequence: CASSQVPQGAISPLHF. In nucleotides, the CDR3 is TGCGCCAGCAGCCAAGTCCCCCAGGGGGCAATTTCACCCCTCCACTTT.

CDR3 in DNA: TGTGCCAGCAGTTACTCGAACAGGGGTCCCGAGCAGTACTTC. It specifies CASSYSNRGPEQYF. This chain uses TRBV6-5 with TRBJ2-7; TRBD1 agrees at 7 bases. Germline assignment: CDR1 MNHEY and CDR2 SVGAGI. V lost 0 bases and J lost 6; bases outside the gene matches: 5. The CDR3 is made up of 14 amino acids.

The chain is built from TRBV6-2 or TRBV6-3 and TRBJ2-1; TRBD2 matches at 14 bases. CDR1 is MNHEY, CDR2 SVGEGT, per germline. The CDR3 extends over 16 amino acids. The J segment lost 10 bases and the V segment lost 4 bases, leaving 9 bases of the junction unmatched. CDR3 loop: CASSSVGTSGRREQFF. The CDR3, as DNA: TGTGCCAGCAGTTCAGTGGGGACTAGCGGGAGACGCGAGCAGTTCTTC.

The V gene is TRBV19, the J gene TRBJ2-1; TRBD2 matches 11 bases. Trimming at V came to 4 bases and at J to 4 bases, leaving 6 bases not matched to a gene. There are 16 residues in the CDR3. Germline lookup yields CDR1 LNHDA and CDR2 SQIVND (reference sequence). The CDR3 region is CASSNQGLAVYNEQFF. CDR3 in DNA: TGTGCCAGTAGTAACCAGGGACTAGCGGTGTACAATGAGCAGTTCTTC.

The CDR3 protein is CASSQNTGNNYGYTF. The CDR3 region has the DNA TGCGCCAGCAGCCAGAATACAGGGAATAACTATGGCTACACCTTC. This chain joins TRBV4-3 and TRBJ1-2; D may be TRBD1 (6 bases). CDR1 is LGHNA, CDR2 YSLEER, per germline. This CDR3 contains 15 residues. Trimming cost V 3 bases and J 1 base, with 12 bases left between them.

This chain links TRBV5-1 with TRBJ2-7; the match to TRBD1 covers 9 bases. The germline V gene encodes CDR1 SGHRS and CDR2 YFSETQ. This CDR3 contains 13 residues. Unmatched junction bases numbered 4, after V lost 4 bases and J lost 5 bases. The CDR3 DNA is TGCGCCAGCAGCCAAGACAGGGGGAACGAGCAGTACTTC. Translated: CASSQDRGNEQYF.

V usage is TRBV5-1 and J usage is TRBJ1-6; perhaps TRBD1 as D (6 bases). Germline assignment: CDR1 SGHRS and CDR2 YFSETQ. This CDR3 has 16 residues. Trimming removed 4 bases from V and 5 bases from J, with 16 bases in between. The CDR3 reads CASSGSGTWNNSPLHF. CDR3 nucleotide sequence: TGCGCCAGCAGCGGATCCGGGACATGGAATAATTCACCCCTCCACTTT.

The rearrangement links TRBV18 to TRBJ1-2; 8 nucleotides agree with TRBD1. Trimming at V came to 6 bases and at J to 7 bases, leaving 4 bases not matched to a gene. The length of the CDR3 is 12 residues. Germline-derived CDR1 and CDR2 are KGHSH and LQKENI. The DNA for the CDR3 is TGTGCCAGCTCCCCAGGGGGCGGTGGCTACACCTTC. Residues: CASSPGGGGYTF.

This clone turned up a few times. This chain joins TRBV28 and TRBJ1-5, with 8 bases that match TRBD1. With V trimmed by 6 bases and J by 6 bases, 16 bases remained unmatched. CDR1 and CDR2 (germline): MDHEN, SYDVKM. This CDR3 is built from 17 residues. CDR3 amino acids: CASSVPGPGGGGQPQHF. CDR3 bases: TGTGCCAGCAGCGTGCCGGGGCCAGGGGGCGGTGGTCAGCCCCAGCATTTT.

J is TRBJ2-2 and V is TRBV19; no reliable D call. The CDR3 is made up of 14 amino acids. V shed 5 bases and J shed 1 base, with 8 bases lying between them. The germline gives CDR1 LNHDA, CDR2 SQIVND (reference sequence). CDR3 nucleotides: TGTGCCAGTAGTGGGCAGTTGAACACCGGGGAGCTGTTTTTT. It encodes CASSGQLNTGELFF.

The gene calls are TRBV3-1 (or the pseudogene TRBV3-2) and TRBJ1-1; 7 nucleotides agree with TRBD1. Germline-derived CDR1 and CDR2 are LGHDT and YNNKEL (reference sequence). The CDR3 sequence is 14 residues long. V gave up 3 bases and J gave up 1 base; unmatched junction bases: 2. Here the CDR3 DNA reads TGTGCCAGCAGCCACCGGGACAGGAACACTGAAGCTTTCTTT. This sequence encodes CASSHRDRNTEAFF.